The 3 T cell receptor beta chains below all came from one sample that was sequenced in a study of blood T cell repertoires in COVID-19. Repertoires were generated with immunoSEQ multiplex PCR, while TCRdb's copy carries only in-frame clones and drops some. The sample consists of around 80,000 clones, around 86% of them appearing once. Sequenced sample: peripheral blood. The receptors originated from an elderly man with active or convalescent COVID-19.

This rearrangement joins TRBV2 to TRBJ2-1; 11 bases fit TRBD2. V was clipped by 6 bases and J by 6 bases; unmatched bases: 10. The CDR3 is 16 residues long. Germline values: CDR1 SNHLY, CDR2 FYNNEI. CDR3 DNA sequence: TGTGCCAGCAGCGAAAGACTAGCGGGGACATCCAATGAGCAGTTCTTC. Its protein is CASSERLAGTSNEQFF.

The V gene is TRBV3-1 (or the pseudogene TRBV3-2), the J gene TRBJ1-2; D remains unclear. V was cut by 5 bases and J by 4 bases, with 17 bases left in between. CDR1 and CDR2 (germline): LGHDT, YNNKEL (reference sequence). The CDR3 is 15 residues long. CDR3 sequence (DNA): TGTGCCAGCAGCGAGGGTTGGACCGCTTTCTATGGCTACACCTTC. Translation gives CASSEGWTAFYGYTF.

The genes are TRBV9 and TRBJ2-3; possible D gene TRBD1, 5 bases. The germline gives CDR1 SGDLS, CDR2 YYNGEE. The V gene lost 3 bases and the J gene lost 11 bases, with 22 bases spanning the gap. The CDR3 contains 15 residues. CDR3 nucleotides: TGTGCCAGCAGCGGAAGAACTGGGGCCCCGGTAGTGCAGTATTTT. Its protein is CASSGRTGAPVVQYF.